This note documents a single T cell receptor (beta chain) sequence. This specimen comes from a study of blood T cell repertoires in COVID-19. Study context: From T cells, B-cell-depleted T cells, or PBMCs came the material, which was cDNA or gDNA.

Unmatched junction bases numbered 4, after V lost 4 bases and J lost 2 bases. The CDR3 covers 15 residues. Per germline, CDR1 LGHDT and CDR2 YNNKEL (reference sequence). Original data processing: Reference gene primer amplification in the assay estimated nucleated cell counts. Produced via immunoSEQ multiplex PCR; TCRdb's table is partial and in-frame only. V, J and clone size were drawn from that table, and D and trimming were deduced from the DNA. The table lists 150,000 or so clones, over 80% of them singletons, with 10% to 15% in the top ten. The cohort comprised adults aged 18 to 89 years residing in around 25 US areas. Participants were placed into cohorts based on the clinical history they reported.

The TCR originated in a woman aged 55-70 years who had recovered from COVID-19. The source material was PBMCs or T cells enriched from blood (not recorded which). This chain links TRBV3-1 (or the pseudogene TRBV3-2) with TRBJ2-7, with 11 bases that match TRBD2. This chain's CDR3 is CASSRTLAGAYEQYF. For the CDR3, the DNA is TGTGCCAGCAGCCGAACACTAGCGGGGGCCTACGAGCAGTACTTC.